Reported below is one T cell receptor beta chain. Antigen specificity is unknown. This specimen comes from a study of CD4+ T cells in melanoma. Study-wide points: In melanoma, neoantigen-specific CD4+ T cells reportedly differed in differentiation state.

Using immunoSEQ multiplex PCR, the repertoire was profiled, and TCRdb retains in-frame clones only, with some absent. The repertoire has more than 13,000 clones, over 70% of them found once; the top ten carry about 6.4%. This CDR3 has 17 residues. This sequence was found in a human donor with melanoma. The chain couples TRBV21-1 to TRBJ1-1. TRBV21-1 is a known pseudogene. The sequenced material came from cells from a culture (not recorded whether cultured in vitro). CDR3 sequence reads: CASSREGSRRDDTEAFF. The CDR3 region has the DNA TGTGCCAGCAGCAGGGAAGGATCACGAAGGGACGACACTGAAGCTTTCTTT.